The T cell receptor beta chain under discussion was sequenced for a study of spatial heterogeneity in lung cancer. Study context: Consistently, beta-chain sequences turned up in larger numbers than alpha-chain sequences did. A unique TCR and UMI combination showed up more than ten times in raw reads, on average. Study results and limitations: There were more appearances of ubiquitous expanded tumor TCRs in blood at resection than at follow-up.

TCRdb recomputed calls from the 5' RACE reads with MiXCR, one row per CDR3 protein. The sample consists of approximately 52,000 distinct CDR3 sequences, more than 6.5% of them appearing once. Stated time point: sample taken at primary tumor resection. No cells were sorted before sequencing. The whole RNA sequenced was extracted from tumor, nontumor lung or frozen PBMC. This clonotype was seen repeatedly, ten times or more. The antigen is not known. The source was PBMCs, collected at surgery. This clonotype originated in a female donor with early-stage non-small cell lung cancer.

CDR3 DNA: TGCAGTGCTAGAGGAGGGGCAGGGGACTCCTACGAGCAGTACTTC. Its protein is CSARGGAGDSYEQYF. The chain links TRBV20-1 to TRBJ2-7; perhaps TRBD1 as D (6 bases). The germline V gene encodes CDR1 DFQATT and CDR2 SNEGSKA (reference sequence). There are 15 residues in the CDR3. V was shortened by 1 base and J by 0 bases, with 13 bases between the two germline ends.